This TCR beta chain was sequenced for a study of cytomegalovirus exposure and HLA in healthy donors. Trimming removed 1 base from V and 5 bases from J, with 8 bases in between. The germline CDR1 and CDR2 sequences are SGHTA and FQGNSA. The CDR3 runs to 13 residues. PCR employed 60 Vbeta and 13 Jbeta primers. Only in-frame clones appear in the TCRdb table, and some are missing; sequencing was by immunoSEQ multiplex PCR. The sample carries fewer than 200,000 clones, about 78% recorded once. The receptor comes from a man aged 40-55 years in good health and CMV-seronegative. The sequenced material came from PBMCs. This chain connects TRBV7-2 to TRBJ1-2; D is possibly TRBD1 (5 bases). In DNA, the CDR3 is TGTGCCAGCAGCTTAGAGCAGGGATATGGCTACACCTTC. This translates into CASSLEQGYGYTF.